This T cell receptor (beta chain) originates from a study of cytomegalovirus exposure and HLA in healthy donors. Regarding the study as a whole: There were three CMV-associated chains whose specificity for CMV antigens was confirmed in vitro.

Comments on this clone: The target antigen is unknown.

TCRdb's copy holds only in-frame clones and misses some; the assay was immunoSEQ multiplex PCR. The table lists about 130,000 clones, roughly 93% of them singletons. Trimming pared 6 bases from V and 0 bases from J, leaving 12 bases between. The CDR3 length is 16 residues. Looked up from germline, CDR1 is MNHEY and CDR2 is SMNVEV (reference sequence). The rearrangement joins TRBV27 to TRBJ2-6, with a tentative D call TRBD2 (6 bases). The clonotype comes from a man between 18 and 29 years old in good health and CMV-seropositive. Material for sequencing was PBMCs. CDR3 amino acids: CASRKGGYSGANVLTF. In nucleotides, the CDR3 is TGTGCCAGCAGGAAGGGAGGCTACTCTGGGGCCAACGTCCTGACTTTC.